This note documents a single T cell receptor (beta chain) sequence. What it binds is not known. CDR3 length: 14 amino acids. V lost 1 base, J lost 4 bases, and 2 bases stayed unmatched. CDR1 and CDR2 (germline): MGHDK, SYGVNS. The sample is drawn from a study of shared clonotypes between healthy human individuals. The overall study: Per donor, three plates held CD4 naive cells, three held CD4 memory, two held CD8 naive and one held CD8 memory.

Study-wide points: Larger estimated richness was generally seen in naive subsets than in memory subsets.

TCRdb's copy holds only in-frame clones and misses some; the assay was immunoSEQ multiplex PCR. The table shows some 1,100,000 clones, with roughly 74% occurring only once. This sequence originates from a man aged 18 to 30 in good health. Some clones in this sample may be carry-over from other donors' samples. This chain uses TRBV25-1 with TRBJ2-5; 8 bases map to TRBD2. The sample taken for sequencing was memory CD4+ T cells from PBMCs. As for subset: CD45RA-negative fraction. The DNA of the CDR3 is TGTGCCAGCAGTGAATTGGCGGGGGGAGAGACCCAGTACTTC. As protein: CASSELAGGETQYF.